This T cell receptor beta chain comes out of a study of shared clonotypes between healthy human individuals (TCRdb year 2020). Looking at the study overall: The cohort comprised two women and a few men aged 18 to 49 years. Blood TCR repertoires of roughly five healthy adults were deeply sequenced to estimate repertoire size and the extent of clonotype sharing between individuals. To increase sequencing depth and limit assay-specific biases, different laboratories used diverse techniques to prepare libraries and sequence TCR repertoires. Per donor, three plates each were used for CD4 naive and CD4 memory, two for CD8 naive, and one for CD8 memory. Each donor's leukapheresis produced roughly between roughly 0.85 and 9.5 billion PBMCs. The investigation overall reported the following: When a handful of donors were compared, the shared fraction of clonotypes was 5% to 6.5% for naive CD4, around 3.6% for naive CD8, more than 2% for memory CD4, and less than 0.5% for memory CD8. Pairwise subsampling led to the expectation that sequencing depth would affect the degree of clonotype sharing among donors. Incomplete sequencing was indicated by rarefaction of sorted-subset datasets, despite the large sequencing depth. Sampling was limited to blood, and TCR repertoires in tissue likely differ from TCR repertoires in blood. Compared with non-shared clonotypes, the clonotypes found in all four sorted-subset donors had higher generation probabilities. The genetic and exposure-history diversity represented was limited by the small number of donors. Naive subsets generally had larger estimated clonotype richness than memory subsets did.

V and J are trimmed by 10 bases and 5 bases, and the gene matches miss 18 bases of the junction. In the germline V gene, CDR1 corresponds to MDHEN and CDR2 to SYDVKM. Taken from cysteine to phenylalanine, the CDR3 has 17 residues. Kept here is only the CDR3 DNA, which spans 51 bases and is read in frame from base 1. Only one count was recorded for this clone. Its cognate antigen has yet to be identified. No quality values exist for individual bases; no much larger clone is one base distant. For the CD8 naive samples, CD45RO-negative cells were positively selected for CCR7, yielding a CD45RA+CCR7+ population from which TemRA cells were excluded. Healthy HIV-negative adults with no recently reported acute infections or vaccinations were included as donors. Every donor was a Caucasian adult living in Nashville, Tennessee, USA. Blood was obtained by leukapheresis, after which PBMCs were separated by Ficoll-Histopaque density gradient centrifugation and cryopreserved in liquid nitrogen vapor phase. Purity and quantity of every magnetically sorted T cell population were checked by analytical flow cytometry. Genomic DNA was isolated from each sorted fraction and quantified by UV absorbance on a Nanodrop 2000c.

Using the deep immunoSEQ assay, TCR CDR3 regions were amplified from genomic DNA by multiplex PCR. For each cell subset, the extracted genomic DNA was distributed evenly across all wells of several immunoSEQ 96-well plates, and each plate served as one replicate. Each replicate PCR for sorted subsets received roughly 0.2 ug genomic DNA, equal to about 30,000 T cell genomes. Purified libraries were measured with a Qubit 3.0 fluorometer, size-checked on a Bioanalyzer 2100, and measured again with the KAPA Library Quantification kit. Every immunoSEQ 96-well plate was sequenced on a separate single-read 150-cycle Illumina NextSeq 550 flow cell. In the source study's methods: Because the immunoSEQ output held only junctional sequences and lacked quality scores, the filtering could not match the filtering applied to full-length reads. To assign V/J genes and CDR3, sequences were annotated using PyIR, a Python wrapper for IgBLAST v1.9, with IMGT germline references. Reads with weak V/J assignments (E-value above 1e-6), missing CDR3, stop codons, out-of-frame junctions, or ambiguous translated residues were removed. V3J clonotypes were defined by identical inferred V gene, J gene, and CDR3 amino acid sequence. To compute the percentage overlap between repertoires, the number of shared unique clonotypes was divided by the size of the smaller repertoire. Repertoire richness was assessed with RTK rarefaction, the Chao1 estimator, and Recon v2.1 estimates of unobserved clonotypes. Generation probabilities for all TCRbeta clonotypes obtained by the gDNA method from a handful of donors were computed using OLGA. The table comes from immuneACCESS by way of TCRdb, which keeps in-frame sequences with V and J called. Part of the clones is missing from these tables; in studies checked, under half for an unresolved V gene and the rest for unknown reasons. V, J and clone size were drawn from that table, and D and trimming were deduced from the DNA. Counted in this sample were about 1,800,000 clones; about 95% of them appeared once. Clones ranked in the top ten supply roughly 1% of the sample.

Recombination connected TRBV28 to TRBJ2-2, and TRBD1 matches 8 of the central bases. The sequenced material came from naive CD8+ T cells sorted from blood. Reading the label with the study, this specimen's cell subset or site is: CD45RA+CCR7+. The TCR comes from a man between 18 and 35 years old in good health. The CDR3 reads CAIGASDQGALTGELFF. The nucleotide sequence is TGTGCCATCGGAGCCTCAGACCAGGGGGCCCTAACCGGGGAGCTGTTTTTT.